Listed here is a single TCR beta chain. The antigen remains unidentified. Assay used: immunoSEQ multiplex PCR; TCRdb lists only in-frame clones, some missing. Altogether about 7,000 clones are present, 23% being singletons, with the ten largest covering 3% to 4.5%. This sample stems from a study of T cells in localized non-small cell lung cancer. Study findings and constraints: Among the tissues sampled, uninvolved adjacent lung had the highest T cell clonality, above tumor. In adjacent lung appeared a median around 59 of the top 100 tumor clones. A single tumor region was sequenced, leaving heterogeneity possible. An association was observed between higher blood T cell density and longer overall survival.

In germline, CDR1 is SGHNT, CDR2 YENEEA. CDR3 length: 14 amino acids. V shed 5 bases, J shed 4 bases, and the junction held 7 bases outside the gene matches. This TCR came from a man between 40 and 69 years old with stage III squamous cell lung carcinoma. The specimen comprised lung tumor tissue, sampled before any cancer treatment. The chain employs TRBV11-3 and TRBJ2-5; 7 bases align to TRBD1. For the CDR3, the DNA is TGTGCCAGCAGCCGGGGACAGATGCGAGAGACCCAGTACTTC. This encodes CASSRGQMRETQYF.